What follows is one TCR beta chain and its context. Its antigen target is currently unknown. Given a far larger clone just one base away, this is likely a sequencing read error. Other DNA variants within this sample encode the same CDR3. The data stem from a study of shared clonotypes between healthy human individuals (dated by TCRdb to 2018 to 2020). Looking at the study overall: A few men and two women, aged 18 to 49 years, made up the cohort. For each donor, CD4 naive and CD4 memory were each given three plates, CD8 naive was given two plates, and CD8 memory was given one plate. To estimate repertoire size and how much clonotype sharing occurs between individuals, the study deeply sequenced the blood TCR repertoires of roughly 5 healthy adults. To increase sequencing depth and limit assay-specific biases, different laboratories used diverse techniques to prepare libraries and sequence TCR repertoires. Leukapheresis yielded between about 0.9 and 9 billion PBMCs per donor.

Using the deep immunoSEQ assay, multiplex PCR amplified TCR CDR3 regions from genomic DNA. Extracted genomic DNA from each cell subset was spread evenly across all wells of several immunoSEQ 96-well plates, with each plate serving as a replicate. Each replicate PCR for sorted subsets received approximately 200 ng genomic DNA, equal to roughly 33,000 T cell genomes. The purified libraries were quantified using a Qubit 3.0 fluorometer, sized with a Bioanalyzer 2100, and then quantified again using the KAPA Library Quantification kit. Each immunoSEQ 96-well plate was sequenced on its own single-read 150-cycle Illumina NextSeq 550 flow cell. On the authors' methods: Because the immunoSEQ output included only junctional sequences and no quality scores, the filtering could not be the same as the filtering used for full-length reads. Sequences were annotated with PyIR, a Python wrapper for IgBLAST v1.9, using IMGT germline references to assign V/J genes and CDR3. Reads were removed for weak V/J assignments (E-value above 1e-6), missing CDR3, stop codons, out-of-frame junctions, or ambiguous translated residues. A V3J clonotype was defined by an identical inferred V gene, J gene, and CDR3 amino acid sequence. Percentage overlap between repertoires was calculated by dividing the number of shared unique clonotypes by the size of the smaller repertoire. Three approaches were used to assess repertoire richness: RTK rarefaction, the Chao1 estimator, and Recon v2.1 estimates of unobserved clonotypes. OLGA was used to compute generation probabilities for all TCRbeta clonotypes that the gDNA method yielded from a few donors. This is the immuneACCESS table as TCRdb keeps it, with only in-frame sequences that have V and J called. A part of the clones is gone; compared with another copy, unresolved V genes explain less than half, and the rest is unexplained. That table is the source of V, J and clone size, and D and trimming were worked out from the DNA. For this sample the table gives about 1.1 million clones, of which approximately 80% were detected only once. 0.6% to 0.7% of the sample is held by the ten biggest clonotypes.

Donors were healthy HIV-negative adults with no recently reported acute infections or vaccinations. All donors were Caucasian adults living in Nashville, Tennessee, USA. Magnetic negative selection was used to enrich CD4+ T cells, after which naive cells were positively selected on CD45RA and the negative fraction became the memory subset. Blood was collected by leukapheresis, and PBMCs were isolated by Ficoll-Histopaque density gradient centrifugation and then cryopreserved in liquid nitrogen vapor phase. Analytical flow cytometry was used to check the purity and quantity of every magnetically sorted T cell population. Genomic DNA was isolated from every sorted fraction and measured by UV absorbance on a Nanodrop 2000c. The investigation overall reported the following: The small number of donors limited the genetic and exposure-history diversity represented. Sharing across several donors was observed for about 4.8% of naive CD4, over 3% of naive CD8, around 2.5% of memory CD4, and approximately 0.41% of memory CD8 clonotypes. Pairwise subsampling indicated that sequencing depth was expected to affect the degree of clonotype sharing among donors. Clonotypes shared by all four sorted-subset donors showed higher generation probabilities than non-shared clonotypes. Incomplete sequencing was indicated by rarefaction of sorted-subset datasets, despite the large sequencing depth. Naive subsets generally had larger estimated clonotype richness than memory subsets. Only blood was sampled, and tissue TCR repertoires likely differ from those in blood.

This sequence originates from a man younger than 35 in good health. Some clones in this sample may be carry-over from other donors' samples. Input material: memory CD4+ T cells from PBMCs. The sample's cell subset or site label is to be understood as: CD45RA-negative fraction.

The DNA is TGTGCCTGCCCCTTCGGGAGCTCTGGAAACACCATATACTTT. Translated, it reads CACPFGSSGNTIYF. The V gene is TRBV30 and the J gene is TRBJ1-3, with the D gene not clear enough to name. The CDR3 spans 14 residues, from the cysteine through the phenylalanine. Here the CDR3 DNA is all that survives: 42 bases in frame from base 1. The germline V gene (reference sequence) specifies GTSNPN as CDR1 and SVGIG as CDR2.